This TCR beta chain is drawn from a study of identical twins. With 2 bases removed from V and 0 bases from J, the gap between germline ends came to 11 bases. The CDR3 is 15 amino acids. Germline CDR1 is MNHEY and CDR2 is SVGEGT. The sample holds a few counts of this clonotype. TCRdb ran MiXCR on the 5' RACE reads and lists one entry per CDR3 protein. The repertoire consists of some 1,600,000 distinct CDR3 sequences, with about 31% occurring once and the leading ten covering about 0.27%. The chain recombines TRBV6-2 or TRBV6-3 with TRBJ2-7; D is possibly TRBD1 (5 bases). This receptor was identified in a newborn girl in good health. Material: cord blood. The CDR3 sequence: CASSYGWGRSYEQYF. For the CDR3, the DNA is TGTGCCAGCAGTTACGGGTGGGGCCGCTCCTACGAGCAGTACTTC.